This is a list of T cell receptor beta chains from one sample in a study of T cells after yellow fever vaccination. MiXCR, run by TCRdb on the 5' RACE reads, gives a single entry per CDR3 protein. The sample lists under 600,000 distinct CDR3 sequences, approximately 15% seen once, with roughly an eighth in the top ten. The specimen was PBMCs, collected on the day of the yellow fever booster vaccination. The origin of the receptors is a man aged 30 to 45 who received the YFV17D yellow fever vaccine. The CDR3 runs from the conserved cysteine through the conserved F or W. Fields, in order: CDR3 length, V gene, J gene, CDR3 protein.

length: 13
V: TRBV20-1
J: TRBJ2-3
CDR3: CSAKGAYTDTQYF

length: 16
V: TRBV7-2
J: TRBJ2-1
CDR3: CASSMGLAGGMNEQFF

length: 16
V: TRBV5-1
J: TRBJ2-1
CDR3: CASSLPTSGLHNEQFF

length: 15
V: TRBV19
J: TRBJ1-1
CDR3: CASSIDLGVHTEAFF

length: 14
V: TRBV7-2
J: TRBJ1-2
CDR3: CASSLESRVYGFTF

length: 14
V: TRBV20-1
J: TRBJ1-1
CDR3: CSARAGQGWTEAFF

length: 16
V: TRBV10-1
J: TRBJ2-1
CDR3: CASSDGAGGSYNEQFF

length: 14
V: TRBV20-1
J: TRBJ2-7
CDR3: CSASAGTVTYEQYF

length: 13
V: TRBV5-1
J: TRBJ1-6
CDR3: CASSPRGRHTLHF

length: 14
V: TRBV20-1
J: TRBJ1-5
CDR3: CSAPQGTSNQPQHF

length: 15
V: TRBV6-5
J: TRBJ2-7
CDR3: CASSFRQPPRHEQYF

length: 17
V: TRBV6-2/TRBV6-3
J: TRBJ2-6
CDR3: CASSFFLLGSGANVLTF

length: 19
V: TRBV15
J: TRBJ2-1
CDR3: CATSSTVPRDSGPYNEQFF

length: 18
V: TRBV20-1
J: TRBJ2-3
CDR3: CSARDPPPISPRTDTQYF

length: 13
V: TRBV5-4
J: TRBJ2-1
CDR3: CASSLVSRNEQFF

length: 16
V: TRBV25-1
J: TRBJ2-7
CDR3: CASSPIGQGRPYEQYF

length: 16
V: TRBV9
J: TRBJ2-1
CDR3: CASSVKGGWGYNEQFF

length: 13
V: TRBV11-3
J: TRBJ2-7
CDR3: CASSIHTGSEQYF

length: 15
V: TRBV27
J: TRBJ2-7
CDR3: CASRLLAGGSDEQYF

length: 14
V: TRBV20-1
J: TRBJ2-7
CDR3: CSARGTSGSYEQYF

length: 13
V: TRBV23-1
J: TRBJ2-1
CDR3: CASSPPGLVVQFF

length: 11
V: TRBV12-3/TRBV12-4
J: TRBJ2-3
CDR3: CASSNADTQYF

length: 13
V: TRBV7-2
J: TRBJ1-1
CDR3: CASSLAKALEAFF

length: 17
V: TRBV5-6
J: TRBJ2-7
CDR3: CASSLGLAGGLLREQYF

length: 14
V: TRBV6-1
J: TRBJ1-2
CDR3: CASTRGPNPYGYTF

length: 14
V: TRBV14
J: TRBJ2-1
CDR3: CASTRTSGSNEQFF

length: 12
V: TRBV5-1
J: TRBJ1-2
CDR3: CASSLDFSGYTF

length: 13
V: TRBV9
J: TRBJ1-1
CDR3: CASSVGQASEAFF

length: 15
V: TRBV20-1
J: TRBJ2-4
CDR3: CSASGPLLAKNIQYF

length: 14
V: TRBV10-3
J: TRBJ2-7
CDR3: CAISEEGRIYEQYF

length: 15
V: TRBV27
J: TRBJ2-5
CDR3: CASSISPGPPETQYF

length: 15
V: TRBV5-1
J: TRBJ2-7
CDR3: CASSSSGQSSYKQYF

length: 17
V: TRBV5-6
J: TRBJ2-1
CDR3: CASSPPVLAGEWNEQFF

length: 12
V: TRBV28
J: TRBJ2-7
CDR3: CASSLTDYEQYF

length: 15
V: TRBV30
J: TRBJ2-1
CDR3: CAWSGRLRSYNEQFF

length: 18
V: TRBV11-1
J: TRBJ2-2
CDR3: CASSSNRGLAGYTGELFF

length: 14
V: TRBV5-1
J: TRBJ1-2
CDR3: CASSPYTPNYGYTF

length: 14
V: TRBV12-3/TRBV12-4
J: TRBJ2-7
CDR3: CASSFGGSAYEQYF

length: 15
V: TRBV6-1
J: TRBJ2-2
CDR3: CASTPGAVGTGELFF

length: 11
V: TRBV28
J: TRBJ1-1
CDR3: CASTMNTEAFF

length: 13
V: TRBV29-1
J: TRBJ2-1
CDR3: CSASGRAPNEQFF

length: 14
V: TRBV3-1
J: TRBJ2-1
CDR3: CASSPKDSYNEQFF

length: 13
V: TRBV12-3/TRBV12-4
J: TRBJ1-2
CDR3: CASFTPQNYGYTF

length: 13
V: TRBV6-2/TRBV6-3
J: TRBJ2-2
CDR3: CASRTVYTGELFF

length: 11
V: TRBV2
J: TRBJ1-2
CDR3: CASSPDVVYTF

length: 14
V: TRBV12-3/TRBV12-4
J: TRBJ2-7
CDR3: CASSPDGGSYEQYF

length: 17
V: TRBV20-1
J: TRBJ2-2
CDR3: CSARTSGRFANTGELFF

length: 13
V: TRBV4-3
J: TRBJ1-4
CDR3: CASSQDNHEKLFF

length: 16
V: TRBV7-2
J: TRBJ2-1
CDR3: CASSLVGGRLGVEQFF

length: 16
V: TRBV5-6
J: TRBJ2-1
CDR3: CASSLGGLARRNEQFF

length: 16
V: TRBV12-3/TRBV12-4
J: TRBJ2-3
CDR3: CASRGLAGRSTDTQYF

length: 13
V: TRBV20-1
J: TRBJ2-4
CDR3: CSARTVAKNIQYF

length: 15
V: TRBV10-3
J: TRBJ1-2
CDR3: CAISEGQGRLYGYTF

length: 15
V: TRBV6-5
J: TRBJ2-1
CDR3: CASSYGQGAYNEQFF